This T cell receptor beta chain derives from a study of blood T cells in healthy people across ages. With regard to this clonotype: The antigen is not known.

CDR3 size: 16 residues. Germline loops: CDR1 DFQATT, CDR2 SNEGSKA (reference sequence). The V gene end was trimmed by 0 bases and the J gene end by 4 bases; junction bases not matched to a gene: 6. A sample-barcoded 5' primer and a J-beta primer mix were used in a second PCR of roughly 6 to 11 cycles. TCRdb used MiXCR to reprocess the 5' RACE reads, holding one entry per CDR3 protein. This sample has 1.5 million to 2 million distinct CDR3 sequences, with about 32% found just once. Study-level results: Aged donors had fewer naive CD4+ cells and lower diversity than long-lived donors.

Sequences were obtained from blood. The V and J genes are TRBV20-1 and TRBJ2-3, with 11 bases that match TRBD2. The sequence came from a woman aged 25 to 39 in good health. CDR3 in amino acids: CSARDHLAGGADTQYF. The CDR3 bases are TGCAGTGCTAGAGACCACTTAGCGGGGGGGGCAGATACGCAGTATTTT.